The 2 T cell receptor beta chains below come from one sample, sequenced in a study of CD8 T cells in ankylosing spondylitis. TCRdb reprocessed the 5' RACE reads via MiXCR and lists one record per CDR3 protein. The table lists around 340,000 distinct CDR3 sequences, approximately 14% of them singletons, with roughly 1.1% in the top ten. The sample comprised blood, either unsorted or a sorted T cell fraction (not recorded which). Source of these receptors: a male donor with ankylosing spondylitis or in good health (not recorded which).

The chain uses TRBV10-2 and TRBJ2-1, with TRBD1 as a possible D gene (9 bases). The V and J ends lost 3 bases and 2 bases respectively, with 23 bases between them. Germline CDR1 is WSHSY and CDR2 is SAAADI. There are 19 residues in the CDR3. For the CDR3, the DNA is TGCGCCAGCAGTGAACGGGGGGGGACAGGGAAGTTAACCTACAATGAGCAGTTCTTC. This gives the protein CASSERGGTGKLTYNEQFF.

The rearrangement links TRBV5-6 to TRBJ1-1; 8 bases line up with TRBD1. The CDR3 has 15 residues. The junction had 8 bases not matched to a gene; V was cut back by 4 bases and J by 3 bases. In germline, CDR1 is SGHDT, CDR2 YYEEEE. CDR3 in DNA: TGTGCCAGCAGCGCGAACGACAGGGGAGACACTGAAGCTTTCTTT. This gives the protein CASSANDRGDTEAFF.